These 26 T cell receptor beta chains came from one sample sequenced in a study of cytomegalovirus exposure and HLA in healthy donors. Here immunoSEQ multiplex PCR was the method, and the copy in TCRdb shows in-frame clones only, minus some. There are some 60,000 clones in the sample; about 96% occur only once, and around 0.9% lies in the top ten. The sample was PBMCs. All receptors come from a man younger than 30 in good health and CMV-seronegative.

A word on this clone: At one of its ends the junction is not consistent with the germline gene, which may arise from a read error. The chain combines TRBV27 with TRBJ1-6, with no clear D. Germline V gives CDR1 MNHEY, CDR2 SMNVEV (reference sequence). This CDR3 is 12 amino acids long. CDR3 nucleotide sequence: TGTGCCAGCAGTTCCTCTAATTCACCCCTCCACTTT. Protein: CASSSSNSPLHF.

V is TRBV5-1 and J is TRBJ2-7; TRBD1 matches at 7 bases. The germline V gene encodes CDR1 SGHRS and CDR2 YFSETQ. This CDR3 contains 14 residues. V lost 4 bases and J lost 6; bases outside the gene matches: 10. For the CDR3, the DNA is TGCGCCAGCAGCCGGGAAGGGACAGCGCTCGAGCAGTACTTC. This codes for CASSREGTALEQYF.

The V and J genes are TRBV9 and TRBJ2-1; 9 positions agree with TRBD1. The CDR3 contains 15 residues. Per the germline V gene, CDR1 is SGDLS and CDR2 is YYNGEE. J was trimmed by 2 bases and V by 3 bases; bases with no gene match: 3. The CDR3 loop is CASSGGQGTYNEQFF. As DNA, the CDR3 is TGTGCCAGCAGCGGGGGACAGGGCACCTACAATGAGCAGTTCTTC.

CDR3 coding DNA: TGTGCCAGCAGCTTAGGCCTACGGGGAATTCAAGAGACCCAGTACTTC. The encoded protein is CASSLGLRGIQETQYF. The V gene is TRBV13, the J gene TRBJ2-5; the D gene is possibly TRBD2 (5 bases). The CDR3 extends over 16 amino acids. CDR1 and CDR2 (germline): PRHDT, FYEKMQ (reference sequence). V was shortened by 0 bases and J by 2 bases, with 13 bases between the two germline ends.

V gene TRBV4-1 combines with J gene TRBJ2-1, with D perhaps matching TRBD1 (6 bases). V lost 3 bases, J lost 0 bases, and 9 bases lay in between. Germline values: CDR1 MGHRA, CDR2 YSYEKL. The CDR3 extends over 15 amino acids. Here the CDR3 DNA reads TGCGCCAGCAGCCACCGAGGGGGCTCCTACAATGAGCAGTTCTTC. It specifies CASSHRGGSYNEQFF.

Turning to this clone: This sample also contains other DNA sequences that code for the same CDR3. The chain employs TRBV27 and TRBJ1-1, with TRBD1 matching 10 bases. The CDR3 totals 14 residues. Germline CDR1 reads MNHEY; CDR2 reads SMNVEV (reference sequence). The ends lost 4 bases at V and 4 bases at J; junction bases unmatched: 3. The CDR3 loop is CASSSDRGPTEAFF. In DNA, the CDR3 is TGTGCCAGCAGTTCCGACAGGGGGCCCACTGAAGCTTTCTTT.

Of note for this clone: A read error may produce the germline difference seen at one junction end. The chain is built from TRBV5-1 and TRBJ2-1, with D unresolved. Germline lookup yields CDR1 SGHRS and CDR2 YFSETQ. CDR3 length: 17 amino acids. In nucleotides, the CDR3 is TGCGCCAGCAGCTTGGGGGCCTCCGAAAGGCTCTACACTGAGCAGTTCTTC. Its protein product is CASSLGASERLYTEQFF.

CDR3 DNA: TGTGCCAGCAGTTTCACAGGGGGCGCAGAAACTGAAGCTTTCTTT. Encoded protein: CASSFTGGAETEAFF. The chain combines TRBV28 with TRBJ1-1; 9 positions agree with TRBD1. The CDR3 is made up of 15 amino acids. The germline gives CDR1 MDHEN, CDR2 SYDVKM. V lost 3 bases to trimming and J lost 5 bases; unmatched junction nucleotides: 7.

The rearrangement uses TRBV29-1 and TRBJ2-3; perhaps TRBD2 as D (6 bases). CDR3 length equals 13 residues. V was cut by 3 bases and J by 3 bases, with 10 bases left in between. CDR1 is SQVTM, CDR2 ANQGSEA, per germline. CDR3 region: CSVENGRTDTQYF. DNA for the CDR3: TGCAGCGTTGAGAATGGGAGGACAGATACGCAGTATTTT.

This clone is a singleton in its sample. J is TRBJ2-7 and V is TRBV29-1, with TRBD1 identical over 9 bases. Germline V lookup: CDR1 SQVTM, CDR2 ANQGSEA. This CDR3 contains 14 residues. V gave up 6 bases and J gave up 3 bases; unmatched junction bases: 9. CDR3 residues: CSVTGTGSHYEQYF. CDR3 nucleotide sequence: TGCAGCGTCACCGGGACAGGGTCCCACTACGAGCAGTACTTC.

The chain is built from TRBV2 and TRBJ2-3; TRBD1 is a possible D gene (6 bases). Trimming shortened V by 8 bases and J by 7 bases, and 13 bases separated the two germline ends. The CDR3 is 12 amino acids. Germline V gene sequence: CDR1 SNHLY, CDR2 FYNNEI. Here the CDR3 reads CASDRDTYTQYF. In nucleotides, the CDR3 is TGTGCCAGCGATAGGGACACTTATACGCAGTATTTT.

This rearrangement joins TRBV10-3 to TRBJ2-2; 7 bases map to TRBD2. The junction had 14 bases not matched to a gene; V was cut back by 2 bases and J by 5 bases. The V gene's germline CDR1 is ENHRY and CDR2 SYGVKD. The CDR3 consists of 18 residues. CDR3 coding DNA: TGTGCCATCAGTGAGCTAAAGGGACTATCCGACAGAACCGGGGAGCTGTTTTTT. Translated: CAISELKGLSDRTGELFF.

The CDR3 is CASSPNRGDLGGYTF. CDR3 in DNA: TGTGCCAGCTCACCAAACAGGGGGGACCTAGGAGGCTACACCTTC. The rearrangement links TRBV18 to TRBJ1-2, with 8 nucleotides matching TRBD1. V lost 2 bases to trimming and J lost 8 bases; unmatched junction nucleotides: 10. CDR1 and CDR2 from the germline V gene are KGHSH and LQKENI. The CDR3 has 15 amino acids.

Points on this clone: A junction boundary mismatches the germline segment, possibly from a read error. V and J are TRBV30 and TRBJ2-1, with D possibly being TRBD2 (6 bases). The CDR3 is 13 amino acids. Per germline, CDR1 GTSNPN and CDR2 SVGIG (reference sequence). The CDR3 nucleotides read TGTGCCTGCACGGGAGTTAGCTACAATGGGCAGTTCTTC. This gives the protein CACTGVSYNGQFF.

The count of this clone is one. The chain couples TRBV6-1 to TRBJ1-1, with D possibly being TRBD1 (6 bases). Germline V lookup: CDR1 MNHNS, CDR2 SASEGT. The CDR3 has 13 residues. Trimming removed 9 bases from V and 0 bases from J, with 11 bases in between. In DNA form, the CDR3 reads TGTGCCAGTAGCAGGGGCATGAACACTGAAGCTTTCTTT. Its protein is CASSRGMNTEAFF.

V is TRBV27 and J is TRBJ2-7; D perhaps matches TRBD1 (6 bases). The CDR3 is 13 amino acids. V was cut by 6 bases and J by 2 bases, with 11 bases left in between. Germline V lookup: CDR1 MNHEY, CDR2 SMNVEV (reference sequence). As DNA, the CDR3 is TGTGCCAGCAGCTTCAGGGGACCCTACGAGCAGTACTTC. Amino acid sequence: CASSFRGPYEQYF.

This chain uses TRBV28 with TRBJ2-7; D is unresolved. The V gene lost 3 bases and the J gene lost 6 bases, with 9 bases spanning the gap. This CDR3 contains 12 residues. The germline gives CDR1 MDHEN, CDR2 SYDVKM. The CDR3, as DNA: TGTGCCAGCAGTTTGCCCCTCGGCGAGCAGTACTTC. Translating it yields CASSLPLGEQYF.

In DNA, the CDR3 is TGTGCCAGCAGGGGGGACAGGGTTGATAACTATGGCTACACCTTC. Protein product: CASRGDRVDNYGYTF. The chain is built from TRBV28 and TRBJ1-2, with 9 bases identical to TRBD1. V lost 6 bases, J lost 1 base, and 6 bases stayed unmatched. The CDR3 extends over 15 amino acids. Germline CDR1 reads MDHEN; CDR2 reads SYDVKM.

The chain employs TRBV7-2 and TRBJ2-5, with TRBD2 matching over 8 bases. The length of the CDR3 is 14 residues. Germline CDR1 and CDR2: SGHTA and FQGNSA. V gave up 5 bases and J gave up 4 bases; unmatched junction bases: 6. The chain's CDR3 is CASSPAGVRETQYF. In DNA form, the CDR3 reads TGTGCCAGCAGCCCAGCGGGAGTAAGAGAGACCCAGTACTTC.

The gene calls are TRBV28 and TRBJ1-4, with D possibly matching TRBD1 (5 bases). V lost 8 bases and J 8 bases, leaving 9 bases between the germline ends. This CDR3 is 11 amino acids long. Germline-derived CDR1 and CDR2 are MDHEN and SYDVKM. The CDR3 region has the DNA TGTGCCAGCCAGGGTGGGGAAAAACTGTTTTTT. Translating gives CASQGGEKLFF.

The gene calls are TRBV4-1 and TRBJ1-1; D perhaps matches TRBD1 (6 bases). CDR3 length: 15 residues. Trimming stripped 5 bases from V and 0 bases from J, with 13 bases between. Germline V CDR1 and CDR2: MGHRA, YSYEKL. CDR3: CASSTRTDLNTEAFF. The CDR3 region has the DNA TGCGCCAGCAGCACCCGGACAGACCTGAACACTGAAGCTTTCTTT.

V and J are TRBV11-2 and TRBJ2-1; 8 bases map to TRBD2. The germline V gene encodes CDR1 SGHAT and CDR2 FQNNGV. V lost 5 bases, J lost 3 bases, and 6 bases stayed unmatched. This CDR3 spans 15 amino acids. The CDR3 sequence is CASSQIAGHYNEQFF. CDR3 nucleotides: TGTGCCAGCAGCCAAATAGCGGGGCACTACAATGAGCAGTTCTTC.

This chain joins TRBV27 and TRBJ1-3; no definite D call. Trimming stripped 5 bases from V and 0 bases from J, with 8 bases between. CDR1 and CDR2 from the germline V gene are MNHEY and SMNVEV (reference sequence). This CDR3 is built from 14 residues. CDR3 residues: CASSPPLSGNTIYF. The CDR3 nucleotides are TGTGCCAGCAGTCCCCCACTCTCTGGAAACACCATATATTTT.

The CDR3 bases are TGTGCCAGCAGTTTAGATTTCGGGAGCTCCTACGAGCAGTACTTC. Translating gives CASSLDFGSSYEQYF. The gene calls are TRBV27 and TRBJ2-7, with a tentative D call TRBD2 (6 bases). The CDR3 totals 15 residues. The germline CDR1 and CDR2 sequences are MNHEY and SMNVEV (reference sequence). V was shortened by 2 bases and J by 0 bases, with 11 bases between the two germline ends.

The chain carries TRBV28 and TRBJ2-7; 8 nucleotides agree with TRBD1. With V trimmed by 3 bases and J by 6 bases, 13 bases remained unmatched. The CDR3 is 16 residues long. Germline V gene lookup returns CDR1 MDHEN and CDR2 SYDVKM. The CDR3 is CASSFPSGTGTGEQYF. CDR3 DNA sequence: TGTGCCAGCAGTTTCCCGTCCGGGACAGGTACCGGCGAGCAGTACTTC.

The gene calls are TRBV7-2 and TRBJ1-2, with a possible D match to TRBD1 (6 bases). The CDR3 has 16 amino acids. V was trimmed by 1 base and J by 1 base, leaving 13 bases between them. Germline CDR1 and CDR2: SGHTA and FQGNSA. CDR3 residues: CASSLGAGGRNYGYTF. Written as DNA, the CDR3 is TGTGCCAGCAGCTTAGGGGCCGGGGGGCGTAACTATGGCTACACCTTC.